The 26 T cell receptor beta chains listed next were all sequenced from one sample in a study of blood T cell repertoires in COVID-19. The assay was immunoSEQ multiplex PCR, and TCRdb's table has in-frame clones only and misses some. Here the sample spans over 200,000 clones, 80% to 90% being singletons. Source material: peripheral blood. These receptors were obtained from an older man with acute or convalescent COVID-19.

This chain joins TRBV4-1 and TRBJ2-3, with 8 bases aligning to TRBD2. V trimming: 0 bases; J trimming: 0 bases; junction bases outside the gene matches: 17. The CDR3 totals 21 residues. The V gene's germline CDR1 is MGHRA and CDR2 YSYEKL. CDR3: CASSQDSGAKWSGRSTDTQYF. The CDR3 DNA reads TGCGCCAGCAGCCAAGATTCAGGGGCCAAATGGAGCGGGAGAAGCACAGATACGCAGTATTTT.

The chain recombines TRBV30 with TRBJ1-2, with 11 positions matching TRBD1. Trimming took 6 bases from V and 0 from J; bases not matched to a gene: 9. There are 16 residues in the CDR3. CDR1 is GTSNPN, CDR2 SVGIG, per germline (reference sequence). The CDR3 region has the DNA TGTGCCTGCCTTCCGGGACAGGGGGTAGCTAACTATGGCTACACCTTC. Its protein product is CACLPGQGVANYGYTF.

The rearrangement joins TRBV11-1 to TRBJ1-1; possibly TRBD1 for D (5 bases). Per the germline V gene, CDR1 is SGHAT and CDR2 is FQDESV (reference sequence). V shed 8 bases and J shed 10 bases, with 20 bases lying between them. The CDR3 sequence is 13 residues long. CDR3 loop: CASADIPPGIAFF. CDR3 coding DNA: TGTGCCAGCGCGGACATCCCTCCCGGTATAGCTTTCTTT.

J is TRBJ2-7 and V is TRBV7-2, with D possibly being TRBD2 (6 bases). Trimming removed 2 bases from V and 4 bases from J, with 15 bases in between. The CDR3 spans 15 residues. CDR1 and CDR2 from the germline V gene are SGHTA and FQGNSA. CDR3 region: CASSLMSSGPYEQYV. The CDR3 nucleotides are TGTGCCAGCAGCTTAATGAGTAGCGGTCCTTACGAGCAGTACGTC.

The chain combines TRBV7-3 with TRBJ2-1; 11 bases match TRBD2. Losses at the gene ends were 5 bases for V and 0 bases for J; bases not matched to a gene: 9. Germline lookup yields CDR1 SGHTA and CDR2 FQGTGA. This CDR3 is 18 amino acids long. The CDR3 region is CASSPGPSGRSSYNEQFF. The CDR3 nucleotides are TGTGCCAGCAGCCCCGGGCCTAGCGGGAGGTCCTCCTACAATGAGCAGTTCTTC.

The chain carries TRBV27 and TRBJ1-2, with D possibly being TRBD1 (5 bases). The CDR3 is made up of 14 amino acids. Trimming removed 6 bases at V and 2 bases at J, with 13 bases between. Germline V gene sequence: CDR1 MNHEY, CDR2 SMNVEV (reference sequence). Here the CDR3 DNA reads TGTGCCAGCAGGGGGTCATGGGGCAACTATGGCTACACCTTC. Translation gives CASRGSWGNYGYTF.

The gene calls are TRBV27 and TRBJ1-2; 7 bases fit TRBD1. Unmatched junction bases numbered 8, after V lost 1 base and J lost 3 bases. This CDR3 region has 16 residues. Germline CDR1 MNHEY, CDR2 SMNVEV (reference sequence). This chain's CDR3 is CASSLYGRTGDYGYTF. In DNA, the CDR3 is TGTGCCAGCAGTTTATACGGACGAACAGGGGACTATGGCTACACCTTC.

This clone was picked up a small number of times. This rearrangement joins TRBV3-1 (or the pseudogene TRBV3-2) to TRBJ2-3, with a weak D call TRBD1 (5 bases). Germline V lookup: CDR1 LGHDT, CDR2 YNNKEL (reference sequence). V dropped 3 bases and J dropped 13 bases, with 14 bases sitting between them. This CDR3 spans 12 amino acids. The chain's CDR3 is CASSQLGQWKYF. The CDR3 DNA reads as TGTGCCAGCAGCCAGTTGGGGCAATGGAAGTATTTT.

The V call is TRBV2, the J call TRBJ1-1; no clear D. The germline V gene encodes CDR1 SNHLY and CDR2 FYNNEI. This CDR3 region has 12 residues. V shed 7 bases and J shed 5 bases, with 11 bases lying between them. This chain's CDR3 is CASKDSQTEAFF. The CDR3 bases are TGTGCCAGCAAGGACTCCCAAACTGAAGCTTTCTTT.

The chain has TRBV6-1 and TRBJ2-7; tentative D call: TRBD2 (5 bases). With 2 bases removed from V and 1 base from J, the gap between germline ends came to 12 bases. The CDR3 has 15 residues. Germline V gives CDR1 MNHNS, CDR2 SASEGT. The CDR3 nucleotides read TGTGCCAGCAGTGAAAGCGGTCCTATTTCCTACGAGCAGTACTTC. Translated: CASSESGPISYEQYF.

The J gene is TRBJ1-5, the V gene TRBV19; possible D gene TRBD1, 6 bases. The ends were cut back, 4 bases at V and 6 bases at J, with 16 bases in the middle. The length of the CDR3 is 15 residues. Germline loops: CDR1 LNHDA, CDR2 SQIVND (reference sequence). CDR3 sequence: CASSTQQGGGQPQHF. The CDR3 region has the DNA TGTGCCAGTAGTACTCAGCAGGGAGGGGGTCAGCCCCAGCATTTT.

This clone has only a few counts. The gene calls are TRBV7-8 and TRBJ2-1; TRBD2 matches 10 bases. V lost 1 base and J lost 5; bases outside the gene matches: 2. This CDR3 region has 15 residues. In germline, CDR1 is SGHVS, CDR2 FQNEAQ. The CDR3 reads CASSLGTSGNNEQFF. The CDR3 DNA reads TGTGCCAGCAGCTTAGGGACTAGCGGTAACAATGAGCAGTTCTTC.

The CDR3 DNA sequence: TGTGCCAGCGAGCGACAGGGTGGCGGCCAGCCCCAGCATTTT. Translated, it gives CASERQGGGQPQHF. The gene calls are TRBV2 and TRBJ1-5; 7 bases align to TRBD1. Germline V lookup: CDR1 SNHLY, CDR2 FYNNEI. J gave up 7 bases and V 8 bases, and 11 bases lay outside the gene matches. The CDR3 extends over 14 amino acids.

The J gene is TRBJ2-7, the V gene TRBV28; 11 bases match TRBD1. The CDR3 contains 15 residues. Germline-derived CDR1 and CDR2 are MDHEN and SYDVKM. The J segment lost 3 bases and the V segment lost 8 bases, leaving 9 bases of the junction unmatched. CDR3 region: CASDYTGTGGYEQYF. DNA for the CDR3: TGTGCCAGCGATTATACCGGGACAGGGGGCTACGAGCAGTACTTC.

This clone showed up just a few times. J is TRBJ2-2 and V is TRBV9; 7 bases align to TRBD2. The CDR3 spans 16 residues. CDR1 is SGDLS and CDR2 is YYNGEE in the germline V gene. The V gene end was trimmed by 4 bases and the J gene end by 3 bases; junction bases not matched to a gene: 9. In DNA form, the CDR3 reads TGTGCCAGCAGCTCCGGGGACTACCTTGACACCGGGGAGCTGTTTTTT. Residues: CASSSGDYLDTGELFF.

The gene calls are TRBV27 and TRBJ2-1, with D uncertain. The germline V gene encodes CDR1 MNHEY and CDR2 SMNVEV (reference sequence). Trimming took off 3 bases at V and 0 bases at J, with 9 bases between the two ends. The CDR3 loop spans 15 amino acids. The CDR3 region is CASSFSGFSYNEQFF. The CDR3 DNA is TGTGCCAGCAGTTTCTCCGGGTTCTCCTACAATGAGCAGTTCTTC.

CDR3 sequence (DNA): TGTGCCAGCAGTTCCATTCGGGGGGTCAATCAGCCCCAGCATTTT. Protein sequence: CASSSIRGVNQPQHF. This chain joins TRBV6-5 and TRBJ1-5, with D tentatively TRBD1 (5 bases). Trimming removed 4 bases from V and 3 bases from J, with 13 bases in between. CDR1 is MNHEY and CDR2 is SVGAGI in the germline V gene. This CDR3 region has 15 residues.

The chain employs TRBV27 and TRBJ1-6; 7 bases map to TRBD1. Germline loops: CDR1 MNHEY, CDR2 SMNVEV (reference sequence). Germline trimming cut 4 bases from V and 9 bases from J; bases unmatched to any gene: 3. This CDR3 contains 13 residues. The CDR3 coding sequence is TGTGCCAGCAGTTCTACAGGGGTTTCACCCCTCCACTTT. Its protein product is CASSSTGVSPLHF.

With respect to this clone: Other nucleotide sequences from this sample produce the same CDR3. The J gene is TRBJ1-2, the V gene TRBV28, with D possibly TRBD1 on 6 matching bases. Germline V gives CDR1 MDHEN, CDR2 SYDVKM. CDR3 length equals 14 residues. Trimming pared 2 bases from V and 7 bases from J, leaving 14 bases between. The CDR3, as DNA: TGTGCCAGCAGTTTACCCACAGGGTCGGGTGGCTACACCTTC. Residues: CASSLPTGSGGYTF.

Comment on this clone: Other nucleotide sequences from this sample produce the same CDR3. The rearrangement uses TRBV10-3 and TRBJ1-1; D is perhaps TRBD1 (6 bases). This CDR3 has 15 amino acids. Trimming took 0 bases from V and 1 from J, leaving 9 bases between them. The germline CDR1 and CDR2 sequences are ENHRY and SYGVKD. The CDR3 region has the DNA TGTGCCATCAGTGAGTCGGGACAAACGAACACTGAAGCTTTCTTT. Translating gives CAISESGQTNTEAFF.

This chain links TRBV11-2 with TRBJ2-1; TRBD2 matches at 11 bases. The CDR3 loop spans 17 amino acids. The junction had 11 bases not matched to a gene; V was cut back by 2 bases and J by 8 bases. Per germline, CDR1 SGHAT and CDR2 FQNNGV. DNA of the CDR3: TGTGCCAGCAGCTTAAGGGCTAGCGGGAGGTTGTTGGATGAGCAGTTCTTC. As protein: CASSLRASGRLLDEQFF.

This chain uses TRBV5-6 with TRBJ2-3; perhaps TRBD1 as D (6 bases). The CDR3 has 14 residues. Trimming took off 1 base at V and 2 bases at J, with 8 bases between the two ends. CDR1 is SGHDT and CDR2 is YYEEEE in the germline V gene. CDR3 DNA: TGTGCCAGCAGCTTGCCAGGGGCCACAGATACGCAGTATTTT. Translated, it gives CASSLPGATDTQYF.

The rearrangement uses TRBV2 and TRBJ1-5; no clear D gene. This CDR3 contains 13 residues. V lost 4 bases, J lost 4 bases, and 8 bases lay in between. Per the germline V gene, CDR1 is SNHLY and CDR2 is FYNNEI. The DNA of the CDR3 is TGTGCCAGCAGTGTCTATCCTAATCAGCCCCAGCATTTT. Encoded protein: CASSVYPNQPQHF.

This clone was observed a handful of times. The chain has TRBV28 and TRBJ1-5, with 7 bases matching TRBD1. The trim removed 4 bases at V and 3 bases at J, leaving 3 bases unmatched. Germline V gives CDR1 MDHEN, CDR2 SYDVKM. This CDR3 is 14 amino acids long. CDR3 sequence: CASSYRGTNQPQHF. The CDR3 DNA follows: TGTGCCAGCAGTTACAGGGGTACCAATCAGCCCCAGCATTTT. The variable domain in full, completed from reference TRBV28 and TRBJ1-5, reads DVKVTQSSRYLVKRTGEKVFLECVQDMDHENMFWYRQDPGLGLRLIYFSYDVKMKEKGDIPEGYSVSREKKERFSLILESASTNQTSMYLCASSYRGTNQPQHFGDGTRLSIL.

This chain links TRBV4-2 with TRBJ2-6, with 7 positions matching TRBD1. This CDR3 region has 18 residues. The germline V gene has CDR1 LGHNA and CDR2 YNFKEQ. Trimming cost V 1 base and J 2 bases; bases outside gene matches: 8. CDR3 nucleotide sequence: TGTGCCAGCAGCCAAGCGGCACAGGGGAGTACTGGGGCCAACGTCCTGACTTTC. Its protein product is CASSQAAQGSTGANVLTF.

The V gene is TRBV18, the J gene TRBJ1-1; D not resolved. Germline V gives CDR1 KGHSH, CDR2 LQKENI. Trimming pared 3 bases from V and 1 base from J, leaving 6 bases between. The CDR3 runs 13 residues. The CDR3 DNA reads TGTGCCAGCTCACCTAACAAGAACACTGAAGCTTTCTTT. Its protein is CASSPNKNTEAFF. Variable domain in full (rest from reference TRBV18 and TRBJ1-1): NAGVMQNPRHLVRRRGQEARLRCSPMKGHSHVYWYRQLPEEGLKFMVYLQKENIIDESGMPKERFSAEFPKEGPSILRIQQVVRGDSAAYFCASSPNKNTEAFFGQGTRLTVV.